A single sample is the source of the 11 T cell receptor beta chains below, sequenced in a study of blood T cell repertoires in COVID-19. Sequencing used immunoSEQ multiplex PCR; TCRdb keeps in-frame clones, though not all of them. The top ten hold 1.5% to 2% of the sample, which has 110,000 to 150,000 clones, approximately 84% seen once. Sequences were obtained from PBMCs or T cells enriched from blood (not recorded which). These receptors all stem from a woman in her late teens or twenties who had been exposed to COVID-19.

This clone appeared a few times. The rearrangement joins TRBV6-2 or TRBV6-3 to TRBJ2-1, with 13 bases matching TRBD2. The length of the CDR3 is 18 residues. CDR1 is MNHEY, CDR2 SVGEGT, per germline. The trim removed 6 bases at V and 0 bases at J, leaving 8 bases unmatched. CDR3 bases: TGTGCCAGCAGCGGACTAGCGGGAGTACCGAGCTCCTACAATGAGCAGTTCTTC. Amino acids: CASSGLAGVPSSYNEQFF.

V usage is TRBV13 and J usage is TRBJ2-1; 10 nucleotides agree with TRBD2. The germline gives CDR1 PRHDT, CDR2 FYEKMQ (reference sequence). Germline trimming cut 1 base from V and 3 bases from J; bases unmatched to any gene: 6. The CDR3 totals 17 residues. CDR3 DNA sequence: TGTGCCAGCAGCTTAGATAGGACTAGCGGTTACTACAATGAGCAGTTCTTC. It is translated as CASSLDRTSGYYNEQFF.

The CDR3, as DNA: TGTGCCTGGAGTGCACAAGAGACCCAGTACTTC. It is translated as CAWSAQETQYF. This chain links TRBV30 with TRBJ2-5; D is undetermined. The CDR3 contains 11 residues. Germline assignment: CDR1 GTSNPN and CDR2 SVGIG (reference sequence). Trimming shortened V by 1 base and J by 2 bases, and 2 bases separated the two germline ends.

The chain carries TRBV3-1 (or the pseudogene TRBV3-2) and TRBJ1-2, with D possibly being TRBD1 (6 bases). V gave up 0 bases and J gave up 8 bases, with 19 bases separating them. The V gene's germline CDR1 is LGHDT and CDR2 YNNKEL (reference sequence). CDR3 length: 16 amino acids. Written as DNA, the CDR3 is TGTGCCAGCAGCCAAGATGGCTTTGGCAGGGGTGGCGGCTACACCTTC. It translates to CASSQDGFGRGGGYTF.

The chain uses TRBV3-1 (or the pseudogene TRBV3-2) and TRBJ1-6; D possibly corresponds to TRBD1 (5 bases). This CDR3 is built from 17 residues. Germline lookup yields CDR1 LGHDT and CDR2 YNNKEL (reference sequence). The germline V and J ends were trimmed by 0 bases and 7 bases, with 16 bases remaining between them. CDR3 nucleotides: TGTGCCAGCAGCCAAGATTTGTGGTCCAGGGCCAATTCACCCCTCCACTTT. Translated, it gives CASSQDLWSRANSPLHF.

The count of this clone is one. The chain joins TRBV12-3 or TRBV12-4 to TRBJ1-2; maybe TRBD1 (5 bases). The ends were cut back, 6 bases at V and 7 bases at J, with 12 bases in the middle. This CDR3 is built from 12 residues. CDR3 DNA: TGTGCCAGCAGCTCGGACACCGGTGGCTACACCTTC. It codes for CASSSDTGGYTF.

The V call is TRBV4-2, the J call TRBJ1-1, with D unclear. This CDR3 is 14 amino acids long. V gave up 0 bases and J gave up 1 base, with 6 bases separating them. CDR1 is LGHNA and CDR2 is YNFKEQ in the germline V gene. The CDR3 coding sequence is TGTGCCAGCAGCCAAGACAGAACGAACACTGAAGCTTTCTTT. It translates to CASSQDRTNTEAFF.

The chain couples TRBV28 to TRBJ2-4; TRBD2 agrees at 11 bases. J lost 7 bases, V lost 1 base, and 6 bases had no gene match. Germline loops: CDR1 MDHEN, CDR2 SYDVKM. This CDR3 comprises 16 residues. The CDR3 loop is CASSLLAGGPGNIQYF. In DNA, the CDR3 is TGTGCCAGCAGTTTATTAGCGGGAGGGCCGGGGAACATTCAGTACTTC.

The CDR3 DNA reads TGTGCCAGCAGCCAAGAAGGACAGGGGGTGTACGAGCAGTACTTC. This codes for CASSQEGQGVYEQYF. The V call is TRBV4-2, the J call TRBJ2-7; 10 bases line up with TRBD1. Trimming at V came to 0 bases and at J to 4 bases, leaving 3 bases not matched to a gene. CDR3 length equals 15 residues. Germline loops: CDR1 LGHNA, CDR2 YNFKEQ.

The rearrangement joins TRBV7-9 to TRBJ2-7; 9 nucleotides line up with TRBD2. V dropped 5 bases and J dropped 3; count of bases not matched to a gene: 8. This CDR3 has 15 residues. The V gene's germline CDR1 is SEHNR and CDR2 FQNEAQ (reference sequence). CDR3 sequence: CASSPGTSLFYEQYF. Here the CDR3 DNA reads TGTGCCAGCAGCCCCGGGACTAGCCTCTTCTACGAGCAGTACTTC.

V usage is TRBV29-1 and J usage is TRBJ2-3; D possibly corresponds to TRBD2 (5 bases). V was cut by 4 bases and J by 0 bases, with 14 bases left in between. The germline V gene encodes CDR1 SQVTM and CDR2 ANQGSEA. The CDR3 is made up of 15 amino acids. The CDR3 here is CSVGGAGQSTDTQYF. The CDR3 bases are TGCAGCGTTGGGGGTGCGGGCCAAAGCACAGATACGCAGTATTTT.